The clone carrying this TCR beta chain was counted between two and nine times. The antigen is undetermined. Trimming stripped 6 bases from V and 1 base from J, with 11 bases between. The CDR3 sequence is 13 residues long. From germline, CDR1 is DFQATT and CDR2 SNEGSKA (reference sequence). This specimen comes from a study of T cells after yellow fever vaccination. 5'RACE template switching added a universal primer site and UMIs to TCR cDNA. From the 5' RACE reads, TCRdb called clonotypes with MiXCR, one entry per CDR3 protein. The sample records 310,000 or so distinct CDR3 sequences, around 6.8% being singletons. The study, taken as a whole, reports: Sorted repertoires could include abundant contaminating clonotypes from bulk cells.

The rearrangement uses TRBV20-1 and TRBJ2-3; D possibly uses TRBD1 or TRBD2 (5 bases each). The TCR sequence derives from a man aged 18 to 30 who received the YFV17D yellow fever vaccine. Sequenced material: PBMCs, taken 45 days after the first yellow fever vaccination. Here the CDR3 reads CSAEGIRTDTQYF. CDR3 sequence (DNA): TGCAGTGCAGAGGGGATTCGCACAGATACGCAGTATTTT.